Following are 17 T cell receptor beta chains from one sample sequenced in a study of spatial heterogeneity in lung cancer (dated by TCRdb to the late 2010s). The method behind the library was 5' RACE. The sequencer listed for this sample is NextSeq 500. The public reads were reanalyzed by TCRdb: fastp trimming at Q25, MiXCR alignment, in-frame beta chains only. A single entry per CDR3 protein holds the most common genes and DNA from its merged rows. The sample has about 32,000 distinct CDR3 sequences on record, around 9.3% of them singletons. The biggest ten clones account for less than 35% of the sample. The time point label corresponds to: blood at routine non-recurrence follow-up after resection. The source material was PBMCs, sampled at follow-up. The receptors come from a female donor with early-stage non-small cell lung cancer.

This clonotype was counted only a few times. The V gene is TRBV29-1, the J gene TRBJ2-3; maybe TRBD2 (5 bases). This CDR3 contains 12 residues. Germline CDR1 and CDR2: SQVTM and ANQGSEA. Trimming stripped 4 bases from V and 7 bases from J, with 12 bases between. As DNA, the CDR3 is TGCAGCGTTGGCCCGGGAAGAAATACGCAGTATTTT. Translated: CSVGPGRNTQYF.

This clonotype was seen once. The junction shows a germline mismatch at one end, possibly a read error. The rearrangement joins TRBV29-1 to TRBJ1-1; D gene uncertain. This CDR3 is 11 amino acids long. Germline V lookup: CDR1 SQVTM, CDR2 ANQGSEA. The CDR3 protein is CGVVVDTEAFF. CDR3 coding DNA: TGCGGCGTTGTAGTGGACACTGAAGCTTTCTTT.

The chain links TRBV28 to TRBJ2-7; D is ambiguous. The CDR3 is 15 residues long. Germline CDR1 is MDHEN and CDR2 is SYDVKM. Deletions cut 5 bases from V and 0 bases from J, with 14 bases between. The CDR3 sequence: CASSPGSDFSYEQYF. Here the CDR3 DNA reads TGTGCCAGCAGTCCGGGCAGCGACTTCTCCTACGAGCAGTACTTC.

CDR3 nucleotide sequence: TGTGCCAGCAGTCAATCGGGGGGACAGGGTAGATTTCGCACAGATACGCAGTATTTT. Translated: CASSQSGGQGRFRTDTQYF. V is TRBV6-1 and J is TRBJ2-3; TRBD1 matches at 9 bases. Trimming cost V 5 bases and J 1 base; bases outside gene matches: 16. The CDR3 contains 19 residues. Germline CDR1 is MNHNS and CDR2 is SASEGT.

A few counts support this clonotype. The CDR3 protein is CASSEQGTGELFF. CDR3 nucleotides: TGTGCCAGCAGTGAGCAGGGGACCGGGGAGCTGTTTTTT. J is TRBJ2-2 and V is TRBV6-1; a weak D match, TRBD1 (6 bases). The CDR3 has 13 residues. CDR1 and CDR2 from the germline V gene are MNHNS and SASEGT. V was clipped by 3 bases and J by 5 bases, with 7 bases between them.

The genes are TRBV29-1 and TRBJ2-2; D is uncertain. The V gene lost 3 bases and the J gene lost 3 bases, with 5 bases spanning the gap. The germline V gene has CDR1 SQVTM and CDR2 ANQGSEA. The CDR3 covers 12 residues. Here the CDR3 reads CSVEWDTGELFF. CDR3 coding DNA: TGCAGCGTTGAGTGGGACACCGGGGAGCTGTTTTTT.

This rearrangement joins TRBV7-9 to TRBJ2-6; D unresolved. The V gene's germline CDR1 is SEHNR and CDR2 FQNEAQ (reference sequence). Trimming removed 5 bases from V and 8 bases from J, with 10 bases in between. The CDR3 extends over 13 amino acids. The CDR3 protein is CASSPPPSNVLTF. CDR3 nucleotide sequence: TGTGCCAGCAGCCCACCCCCTTCCAACGTCCTGACTTTC.

The chain recombines TRBV6-6 with TRBJ1-5, with D uncertain. Trimming left V 2 bases short and J 3 bases short, with 20 bases between. The CDR3 covers 18 residues. CDR1 is MNHNY and CDR2 is SVGAGI in the germline V gene (reference sequence). The CDR3 bases are TGTGCCAGCAGTTACGCCTATGGAAGAGGAAAGGACAATCAGCCCCAGCATTTT. Translating it yields CASSYAYGRGKDNQPQHF.

In this sample, this clonotype turned up a few times. The chain combines TRBV29-1 with TRBJ2-1; TRBD2 matches at 7 bases. Germline V gene lookup returns CDR1 SQVTM and CDR2 ANQGSEA. This CDR3 contains 14 residues. V lost 6 bases, J lost 1 base, and 6 bases stayed unmatched. The CDR3 DNA follows: TGCAGCGTGGGGAGCGGGGTTTCCTACAATGAGCAGTTCTTC. It encodes CSVGSGVSYNEQFF.

This clonotype was observed a handful of times. The V and J genes are TRBV5-5 and TRBJ2-1, with 9 bases that match TRBD1. The CDR3 runs 17 residues. From germline, CDR1 is SGHKS and CDR2 YYEKEE (reference sequence). J was trimmed by 0 bases and V by 4 bases; bases with no gene match: 8. CDR3 residues: CASSPGTGISSYNEQFF. The CDR3 DNA sequence: TGTGCCAGCAGCCCCGGGACAGGGATCAGCTCCTACAATGAGCAGTTCTTC.

The rearrangement joins TRBV3-1 to TRBJ2-3, with TRBD2 matching over 9 bases. Germline CDR1 is LGHDT and CDR2 is YNNKEL (reference sequence). The CDR3 totals 14 residues. With V trimmed by 3 bases and J by 5 bases, 3 bases remained unmatched. CDR3 nucleotide sequence: TGTGCCAGCAGCCATGCAGCGGGGGGAGATACGCAGTATTTT. Protein sequence: CASSHAAGGDTQYF.

This clonotype has a count of ten or more. This rearrangement joins TRBV7-9 to TRBJ2-1, with TRBD2 matching 11 bases. J lost 7 bases, V lost 1 base, and 3 bases had no gene match. Germline V gene data show CDR1 as SEHNR and CDR2 as FQNEAQ (reference sequence). This CDR3 contains 15 residues. CDR3 residues: CASSLGTSGLNEQFF. In nucleotides, the CDR3 is TGTGCCAGCAGCTTAGGGACTAGCGGGCTTAATGAGCAGTTCTTC.

The table lists this clonotype with a few counts. This chain joins TRBV20-1 and TRBJ1-2, with D perhaps TRBD1 (5 bases). The CDR3 loop spans 13 amino acids. Trimming left V 2 bases short and J 1 base short, with 8 bases between. CDR1 and CDR2 from the germline V gene are DFQATT and SNEGSKA (reference sequence). CDR3 nucleotides: TGCAGTGCTAGATCGGGGGGTAACTATGGCTACACCTTC. Amino acids: CSARSGGNYGYTF.

This clonotype was observed at least ten times. The V gene is TRBV4-2, the J gene TRBJ1-4; 9 positions match TRBD1. The CDR3 is 15 amino acids. Germline assignment: CDR1 LGHNA and CDR2 YNFKEQ. V was clipped by 2 bases and J by 4 bases; unmatched bases: 2. The CDR3 sequence is CASSQLDRGNEKLFF. The DNA for the CDR3 is TGTGCCAGCAGCCAACTGGACAGGGGTAATGAAAAACTGTTTTTT.

This clonotype was recorded at least ten times. The chain joins TRBV7-2 to TRBJ2-1; no clear D gene. The germline CDR1 and CDR2 sequences are SGHTA and FQGNSA. This CDR3 spans 12 amino acids. The V gene lost 1 base and the J gene lost 5 bases, with 3 bases spanning the gap. DNA of the CDR3: TGTGCCAGCAGCTTAGTCGACAATGAGCAGTTCTTC. It translates to CASSLVDNEQFF.

The table lists this clonotype with many counts. The rearrangement uses TRBV5-1 and TRBJ2-1, with a weak D call TRBD1 (6 bases). The germline gives CDR1 SGHRS, CDR2 YFSETQ. V lost 3 bases and J lost 0, with 16 bases in between. CDR3 length: 17 residues. CDR3 sequence reads: CASSSTGQSSSYNEQFF. For the CDR3, the DNA is TGCGCCAGCAGCTCCACCGGACAGTCCAGCTCCTACAATGAGCAGTTCTTC.

This clonotype was counted many times. The rearrangement links TRBV29-1 to TRBJ2-1, with TRBD2 identical over 14 bases. Germline lookup yields CDR1 SQVTM and CDR2 ANQGSEA. This CDR3 spans 18 amino acids. V was clipped by 1 base and J by 6 bases; unmatched bases: 11. For the CDR3, the DNA is TGCAGCGTTGAAGCCCCTGGACTAGCGGGGGGTTTCGGCAATGAGCAGTTCTTC. Residues: CSVEAPGLAGGFGNEQFF.